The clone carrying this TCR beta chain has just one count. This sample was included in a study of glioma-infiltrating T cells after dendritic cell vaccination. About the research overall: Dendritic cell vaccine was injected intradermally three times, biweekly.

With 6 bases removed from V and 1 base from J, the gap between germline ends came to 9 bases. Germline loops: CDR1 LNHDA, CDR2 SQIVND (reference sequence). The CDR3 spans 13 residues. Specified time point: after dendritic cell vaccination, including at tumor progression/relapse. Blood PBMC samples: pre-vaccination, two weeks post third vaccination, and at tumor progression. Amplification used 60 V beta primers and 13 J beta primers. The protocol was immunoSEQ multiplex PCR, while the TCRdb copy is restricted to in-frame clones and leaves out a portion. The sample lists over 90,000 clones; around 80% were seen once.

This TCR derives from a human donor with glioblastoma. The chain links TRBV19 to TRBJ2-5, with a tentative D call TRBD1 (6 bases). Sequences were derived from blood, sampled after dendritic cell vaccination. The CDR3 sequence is CASRRTVQETQYF. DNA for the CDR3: TGTGCCAGTAGACGGACAGTCCAAGAGACCCAGTACTTC.